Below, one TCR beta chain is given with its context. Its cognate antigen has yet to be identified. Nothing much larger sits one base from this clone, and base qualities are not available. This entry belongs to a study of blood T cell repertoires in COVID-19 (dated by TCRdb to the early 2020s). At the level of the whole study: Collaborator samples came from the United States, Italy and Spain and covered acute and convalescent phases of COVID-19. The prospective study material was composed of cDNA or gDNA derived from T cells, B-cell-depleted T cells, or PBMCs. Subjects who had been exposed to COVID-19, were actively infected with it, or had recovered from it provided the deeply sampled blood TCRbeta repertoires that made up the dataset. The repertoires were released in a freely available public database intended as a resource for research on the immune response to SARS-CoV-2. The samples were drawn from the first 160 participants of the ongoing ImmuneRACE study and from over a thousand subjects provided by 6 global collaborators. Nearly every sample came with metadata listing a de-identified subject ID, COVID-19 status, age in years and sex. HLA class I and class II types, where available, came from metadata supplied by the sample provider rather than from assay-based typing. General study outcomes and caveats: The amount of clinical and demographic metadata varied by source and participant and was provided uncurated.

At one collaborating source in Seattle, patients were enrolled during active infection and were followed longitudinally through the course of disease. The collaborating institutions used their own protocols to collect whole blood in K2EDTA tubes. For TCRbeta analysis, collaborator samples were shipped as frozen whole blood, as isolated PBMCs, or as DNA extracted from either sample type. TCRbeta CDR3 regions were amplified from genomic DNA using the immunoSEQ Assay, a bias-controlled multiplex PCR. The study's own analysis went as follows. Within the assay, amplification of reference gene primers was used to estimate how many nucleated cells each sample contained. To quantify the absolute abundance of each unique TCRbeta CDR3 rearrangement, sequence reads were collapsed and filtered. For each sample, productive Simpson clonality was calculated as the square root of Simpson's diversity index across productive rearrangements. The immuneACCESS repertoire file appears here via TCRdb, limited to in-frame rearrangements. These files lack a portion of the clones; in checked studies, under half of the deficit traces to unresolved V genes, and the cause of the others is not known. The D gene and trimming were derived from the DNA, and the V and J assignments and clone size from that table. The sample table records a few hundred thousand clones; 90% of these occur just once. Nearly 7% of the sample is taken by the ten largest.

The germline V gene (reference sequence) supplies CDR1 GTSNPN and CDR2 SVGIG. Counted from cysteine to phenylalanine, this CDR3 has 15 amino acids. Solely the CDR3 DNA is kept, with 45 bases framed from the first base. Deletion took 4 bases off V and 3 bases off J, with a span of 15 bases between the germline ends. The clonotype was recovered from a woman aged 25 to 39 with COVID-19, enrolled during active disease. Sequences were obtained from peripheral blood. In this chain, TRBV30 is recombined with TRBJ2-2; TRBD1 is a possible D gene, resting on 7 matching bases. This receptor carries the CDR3 CAWNRDRDYTGELFF. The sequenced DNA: TGTGCCTGGAATAGAGACAGGGACTACACCGGGGAGCTGTTTTTT.